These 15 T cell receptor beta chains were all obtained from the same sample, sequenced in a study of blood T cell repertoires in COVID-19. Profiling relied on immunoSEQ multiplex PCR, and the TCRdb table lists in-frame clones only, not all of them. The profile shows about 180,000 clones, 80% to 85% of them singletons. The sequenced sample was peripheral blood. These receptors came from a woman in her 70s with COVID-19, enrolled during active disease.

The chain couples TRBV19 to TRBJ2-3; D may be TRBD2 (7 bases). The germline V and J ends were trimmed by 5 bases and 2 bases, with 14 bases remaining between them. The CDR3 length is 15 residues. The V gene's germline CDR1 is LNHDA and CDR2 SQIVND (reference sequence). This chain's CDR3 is CASSLRGANTDTQYF. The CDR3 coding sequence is TGTGCCAGTAGTTTACGGGGGGCTAACACAGATACGCAGTATTTT. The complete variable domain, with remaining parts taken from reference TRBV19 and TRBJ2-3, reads DGGITQSPKYLFRKEGQNVTLSCEQNLNHDAMYWYRQDPGQGLRLIYYSQIVNDFQKGDIAEGYSVSREKKESFPLTVTSAQKNPTAFYLCASSLRGANTDTQYFGPGTRLTVL.

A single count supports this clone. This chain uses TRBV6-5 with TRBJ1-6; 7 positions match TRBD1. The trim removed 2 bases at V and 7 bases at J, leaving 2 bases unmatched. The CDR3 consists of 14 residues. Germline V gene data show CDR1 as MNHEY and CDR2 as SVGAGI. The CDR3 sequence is CASSYGTDNSPLHF. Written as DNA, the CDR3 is TGTGCCAGCAGTTACGGGACAGACAATTCACCCCTCCACTTT.

The CDR3 bases are TGTGCCAGCAGATACACAGATACGCAGTATTTT. It translates to CASRYTDTQYF. V gene TRBV6-5 combines with J gene TRBJ2-3; no clear D. The ends were cut back, 6 bases at V and 2 bases at J, with 3 bases in the middle. Germline CDR1 MNHEY, CDR2 SVGAGI. The CDR3 has 11 amino acids.

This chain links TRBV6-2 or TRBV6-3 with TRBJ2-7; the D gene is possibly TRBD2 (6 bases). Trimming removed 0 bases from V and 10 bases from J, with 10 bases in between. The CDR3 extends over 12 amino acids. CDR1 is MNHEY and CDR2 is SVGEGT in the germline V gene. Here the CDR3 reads CASSYSTGAQYF. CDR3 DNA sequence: TGTGCCAGCAGTTACTCTACGGGAGCACAGTACTTC.

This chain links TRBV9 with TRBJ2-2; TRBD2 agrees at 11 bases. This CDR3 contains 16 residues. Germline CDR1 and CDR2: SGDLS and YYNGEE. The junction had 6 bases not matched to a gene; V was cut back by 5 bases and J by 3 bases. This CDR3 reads CASSGGTSGYTGELFF. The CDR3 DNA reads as TGTGCCAGCAGTGGGGGGACTAGCGGATACACCGGGGAGCTGTTTTTT.

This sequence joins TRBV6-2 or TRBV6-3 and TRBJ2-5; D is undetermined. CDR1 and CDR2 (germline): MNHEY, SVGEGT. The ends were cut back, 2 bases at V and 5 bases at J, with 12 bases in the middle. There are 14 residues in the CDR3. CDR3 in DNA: TGTGCCAGCAGTTACACCAACATGATTGAGACCCAGTACTTC. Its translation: CASSYTNMIETQYF.

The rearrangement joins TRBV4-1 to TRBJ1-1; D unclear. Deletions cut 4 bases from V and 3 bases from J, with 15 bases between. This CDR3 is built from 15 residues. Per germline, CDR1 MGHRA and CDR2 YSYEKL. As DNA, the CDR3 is TGCGCCAGCAGCCTCCGACACTGGAGGGACACTGAAGCTTTCTTT. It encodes CASSLRHWRDTEAFF.

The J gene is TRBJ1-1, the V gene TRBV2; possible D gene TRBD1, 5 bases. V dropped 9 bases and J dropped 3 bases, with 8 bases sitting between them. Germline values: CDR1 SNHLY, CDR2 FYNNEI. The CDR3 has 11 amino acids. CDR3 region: CARGGDTEAFF. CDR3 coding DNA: TGTGCCAGGGGGGGGGACACTGAAGCTTTCTTT.

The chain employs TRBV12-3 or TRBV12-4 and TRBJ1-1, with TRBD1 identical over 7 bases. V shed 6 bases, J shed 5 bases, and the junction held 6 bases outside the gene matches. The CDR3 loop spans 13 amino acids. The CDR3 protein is CASSTRQGTEAFF. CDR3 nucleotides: TGTGCCAGCAGCACTCGACAGGGTACTGAAGCTTTCTTT.

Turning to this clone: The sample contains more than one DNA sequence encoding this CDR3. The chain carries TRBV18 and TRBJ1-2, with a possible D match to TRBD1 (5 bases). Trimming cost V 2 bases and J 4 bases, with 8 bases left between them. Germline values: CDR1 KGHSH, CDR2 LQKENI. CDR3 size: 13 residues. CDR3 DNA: TGTGCCAGCTCACCAGACAGCCTCTATGGCTACACCTTC. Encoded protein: CASSPDSLYGYTF.

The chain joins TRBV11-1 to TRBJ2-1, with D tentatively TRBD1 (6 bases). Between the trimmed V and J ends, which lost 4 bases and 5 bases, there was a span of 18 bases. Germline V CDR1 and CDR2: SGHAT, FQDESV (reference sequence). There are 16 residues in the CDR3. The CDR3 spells CASSSWGRDNHNEQFF. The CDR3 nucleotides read TGTGCCAGCAGCTCCTGGGGCCGGGACAATCACAATGAGCAGTTCTTC.

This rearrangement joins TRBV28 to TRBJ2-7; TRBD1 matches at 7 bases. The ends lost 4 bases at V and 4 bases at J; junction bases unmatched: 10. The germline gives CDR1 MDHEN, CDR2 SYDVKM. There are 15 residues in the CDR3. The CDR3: CASSYPGTASYEQYF. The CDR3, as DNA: TGTGCCAGCAGTTACCCCGGGACAGCCTCATACGAGCAGTACTTC.

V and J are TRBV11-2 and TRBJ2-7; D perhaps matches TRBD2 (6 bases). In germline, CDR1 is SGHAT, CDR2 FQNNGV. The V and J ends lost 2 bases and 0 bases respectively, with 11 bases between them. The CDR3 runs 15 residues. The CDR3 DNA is TGTGCCAGCAGCTTATCCGGGACTCACTCCTACGAGCAGTACTTC. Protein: CASSLSGTHSYEQYF.

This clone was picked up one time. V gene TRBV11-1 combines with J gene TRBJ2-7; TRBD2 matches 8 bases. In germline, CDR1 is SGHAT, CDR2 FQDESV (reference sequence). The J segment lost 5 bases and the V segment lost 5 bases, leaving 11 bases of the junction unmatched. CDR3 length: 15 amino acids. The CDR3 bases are TGTGCCAGCAGCCCCAACTCGGGGGGGAAGAACGAGCAGTACTTC. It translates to CASSPNSGGKNEQYF.

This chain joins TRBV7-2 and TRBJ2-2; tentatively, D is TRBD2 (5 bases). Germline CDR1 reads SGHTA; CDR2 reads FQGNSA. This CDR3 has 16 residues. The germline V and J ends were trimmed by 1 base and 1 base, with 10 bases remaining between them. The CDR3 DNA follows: TGTGCCAGCAGCTTAGTTGCCGGGATGAACACCGGGGAGCTGTTTTTT. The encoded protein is CASSLVAGMNTGELFF.